Listed below are T cell receptor beta chains from one sample, sequenced in a study of shared clonotypes between healthy human individuals. The protocol was immunoSEQ multiplex PCR, while the TCRdb copy is restricted to in-frame clones and leaves out a portion. The sample has 550,000 to 700,000 clones; roughly 72% are singletons. Sequenced input: memory CD4+ T cells sorted from blood. The receptors were gathered from a woman in her 30s in good health. Each CDR3 is given with its conserved first and last residue. D genes are given only for firm matches. Size is omitted from some rows. Given values are once, few, many or a class for expanded clones.

abundance | j_gene | d_gene | v_gene | CDR3nt | CDR3aa
. | TRBJ2-3 | TRBD2 | TRBV9 | TGTGCCAGCAGCCGCCGGACTAGCGGGATGCCATTAGATACGCAGTATTTT | CASSRRTSGMPLDTQYF
few | TRBJ2-7 | . | TRBV27 | TGTGCCAGCAGATCTCCTAGCAGGGGTGTTCGTTACGAGCAGTACTTC | CASRSPSRGVRYEQYF
. | TRBJ1-2 | TRBD1 | TRBV15 | TGTGCCACCAGCAGAGAACTGGGGGCCGGGACAGGGCTGGGTGGCTACACCTTC | CATSRELGAGTGLGGYTF
. | TRBJ2-7 | . | TRBV7-9 | TGTGCCAGCAGCTTACAGCCTGCCTACGAGCAGTACTTC | CASSLQPAYEQYF
few | TRBJ1-1 | . | TRBV29-1 | TGCAGCGTTGAGACTCTCGGACAGAAGAACACTGAAGCTTTCTTT | CSVETLGQKNTEAFF
. | TRBJ1-1 | . | TRBV11-2 | TGTGCCAGCAGCTTAGGAGGAGGGCGGAACACTGAAGCTTTCTTT | CASSLGGGRNTEAFF
. | TRBJ2-7 | TRBD1 | TRBV15 | TGTGCCACCAGCAGAGTGTGGGGACAGGGAGTCGTCCACGAGCAGTACTTC | CATSRVWGQGVVHEQYF
. | TRBJ2-2 | . | TRBV7-9 | TGTGCCAGCAGCTCGGACAGCCGCACCGGGGAGCTGTTTTTT | CASSSDSRTGELFF
. | TRBJ2-3 | TRBD1 | TRBV5-1 | TGCGCCAGCAGCCACGGACAGGGCCCTAGCACAGATACGCAGTATTTT | CASSHGQGPSTDTQYF
few | TRBJ2-7 | . | TRBV15 | TGTGCCACCAGCAGAGAGGACGGACCCTACGAGCAGTACTTC | CATSREDGPYEQYF
. | TRBJ2-7 | TRBD2 | TRBV15 | TGTGCCACCAGCACCCCTCGGACTAGCGGGCGTCTAAGCTCCTACGAGCAGTACTTC | CATSTPRTSGRLSSYEQYF
. | TRBJ2-3 | . | TRBV4-1 | TGCGCCAGCAGCCCGGGTCTGGCGAGAGGGTCAGATACGCAGTATTTT | CASSPGLARGSDTQYF
. | TRBJ1-2 | TRBD1 | TRBV18 | TGTGCCAGCTCACCACGGGAGGGGGCGCTTATCTATGGCTACACCTTC | CASSPREGALIYGYTF
. | TRBJ2-1 | TRBD1 | TRBV7-9 | TGTGCCAGCAGCGGACAGGTTTTGGGTGAGCAGTTCTTC | CASSGQVLGEQFF
. | TRBJ1-1 | . | TRBV25-1 | TGTGCCAGCAGTGAATTGTGGGAAGCTTTCTTT | CASSELWEAFF
. | TRBJ2-5 | . | TRBV10-3 | TGTGCCATCAGCGGGGGTACCGAGACCCAGTACTTC | CAISGGTETQYF
. | TRBJ1-5 | TRBD1 | TRBV28 | TGTGCCAGCAGTCTGGACAGGGGGGGCAATCAGCCCCAGCATTTT | CASSLDRGGNQPQHF
few | TRBJ2-3 | TRBD2 | TRBV7-2 | TGTGCCAGCAGCTTATGGACTAGCGGGAGAGAAGATACGCAGTATTTT | CASSLWTSGREDTQYF
. | TRBJ1-4 | . | TRBV7-2 | TGTGCCAGCAGCCCCCTCGTTGGTGGGCAGGCAGAATTGTTTTTT | CASSPLVGGQAELFF
once | TRBJ2-1 | TRBD2 | TRBV4-2 | TGTGCCAGCAGCCCCGGGGCTAGCGGGACCTCCTACAATGAGCAGTTCTTC | CASSPGASGTSYNEQFF
. | TRBJ1-3 | . | TRBV5-6 | TGTGCCAGCAGCCGACCAGGGCCTGGAAACACCATATATTTT | CASSRPGPGNTIYF
few | TRBJ2-7 | . | TRBV25-1 | TGTGCCAGCAGTGGCCAAGGGAAAAGCAACGAGCAGTACTTC | CASSGQGKSNEQYF
. | TRBJ1-1 | . | TRBV29-1 | TGCAGCGTGAACAGGGATTTGAACACTGAAGCTTTCTTT | CSVNRDLNTEAFF
few | TRBJ2-3 | TRBD2 | TRBV19 | TGTGCCAGTAGTCAGACTAGCAAGGTGCGGGATACGCAGTATTTT | CASSQTSKVRDTQYF
once | TRBJ1-1 | . | TRBV28 | TGTGCCAGCAGTTTCGGGGGGTCGGGGGCGCAAACTGAAGCTTTCTTT | CASSFGGSGAQTEAFF
. | TRBJ2-3 | . | TRBV27 | TGTGCCAGCGGGGGGGCCGCTGGCACAGATACGCAGTATTTT | CASGGAAGTDTQYF
. | TRBJ1-2 | . | TRBV6-5 | TGTGCCAGCAGTTACTCGAGGGGGGTTCGGTATGGCTACACCTTC | CASSYSRGVRYGYTF
. | TRBJ1-5 | TRBD1 | TRBV6-5 | TGTGCCAGCAGGCCTCGACAGGGCATTTATCAGCCCCAGCATTTT | CASRPRQGIYQPQHF